Below are 10 T cell receptor beta chains sequenced from a single sample in a study of T cells in Graves' hyperthyroidism and ophthalmopathy. RNA transcripts provided the source from which TCR beta CDR3 regions were amplified. Carried out on the TCR CDR3, a first-round RT-PCR used the HTBI primer set. TCRdb independently ran MiXCR on the multiplex PCR reads; one entry per CDR3 protein. The table shows a few hundred thousand distinct CDR3 sequences, with approximately 13% occurring only once. The specimen was blood. The receptors here all came from a woman between 18 and 29 years old with Graves' hyperthyroidism.

This clonotype was observed many times. The CDR3 protein is CASSYRKSNQPQHF. Here the CDR3 DNA reads TGTGCCAGCAGCTACAGAAAAAGCAATCAGCCCCAGCATTTT. The chain combines TRBV13 with TRBJ1-5; no reliable D call. The CDR3 consists of 14 residues. Between the trimmed V and J ends, which lost 4 bases and 1 base, there was a span of 8 bases. Germline V gene data show CDR1 as PRHDT and CDR2 as FYEKMQ (reference sequence).

This clonotype showed up just a few times. V and J are TRBV6-4 and TRBJ2-1; TRBD2 aligns across 9 bases. The V gene's germline CDR1 is MRHNA and CDR2 SNTAGT. The length of the CDR3 is 16 residues. The J segment lost 4 bases and the V segment lost 0 bases, leaving 4 bases of the junction unmatched. The CDR3 bases are TGTGCCAGCAGTGACTCTGGTCTAGCGGGATACAATGAGCAGTTCTTC. It translates to CASSDSGLAGYNEQFF.

This clonotype was recorded at least ten times. The gene calls are TRBV5-1 and TRBJ2-1, with TRBD1 as a possible D gene (5 bases). The CDR3 runs to 15 residues. Between the trimmed V and J ends, which lost 4 bases and 7 bases, there was a span of 18 bases. Germline assignment: CDR1 SGHRS and CDR2 YFSETQ. The CDR3 loop is CASSRTPKSVNEQFF. In DNA, the CDR3 is TGCGCCAGCAGCAGGACACCTAAAAGTGTAAATGAGCAGTTCTTC. Combining the CDR3 with reference TRBV5-1 and TRBJ2-1 gives the whole variable domain KAGVTQTPRYLIKTRGQQVTLSCSPISGHRSVSWYQQTPGQGLQFLFEYFSETQRNKGNFPGRFSGRQFSNSRSEMNVSTLELGDSALYLCASSRTPKSVNEQFFGPGTRLTVL.

This clonotype was observed a few times. The chain combines TRBV19 with TRBJ2-5, with 8 bases fitting TRBD1. The CDR3 runs to 15 residues. Trimming cost V 5 bases and J 4 bases; bases outside gene matches: 9. In germline, CDR1 is LNHDA, CDR2 SQIVND (reference sequence). In DNA, the CDR3 is TGTGCCAGTAGTTCACAGGGGGTTTTTGGAGAGACCCAGTACTTC. It is translated as CASSSQGVFGETQYF.

This clonotype came up many times. This chain connects TRBV27 to TRBJ1-1; D not certain. The CDR3 spans 13 residues. Germline CDR1 reads MNHEY; CDR2 reads SMNVEV (reference sequence). V gave up 1 base and J gave up 3 bases, with 6 bases separating them. The CDR3 nucleotides are TGTGCCAGCAGTTTATTTTGGTACACTGAAGCTTTCTTT. Translated, it gives CASSLFWYTEAFF.

This clonotype appeared many times. The chain uses TRBV5-1 and TRBJ1-1; D ambiguous. The CDR3 spans 18 residues. V was pared by 1 base and J by 5 bases, with 24 bases between. The V gene's germline CDR1 is SGHRS and CDR2 YFSETQ. CDR3 coding DNA: TGCGCCAGCAGCTTGCTGTTCTTAAGTCGGACGACGGCGACTGAAGCTTTCTTT. It specifies CASSLLFLSRTTATEAFF.

Worth noting for this clonotype: A much larger clone lies one base from this, so it may be a read error. The CDR3 DNA reads TGTGCCAGCAGTCGGGACAGCGGATACGAGCAGTACTTC. The encoded protein is CASSRDSGYEQYF. The chain is built from TRBV28 and TRBJ2-7; 7 nucleotides match TRBD1. With V trimmed by 5 bases and J by 4 bases, 5 bases remained unmatched. The CDR3 consists of 13 residues. The V gene's germline CDR1 is MDHEN and CDR2 SYDVKM.

This clonotype was counted ten times or more. V is TRBV11-2 and J is TRBJ2-7; unclear D gene. CDR3 size: 14 residues. Trimming shortened V by 1 base and J by 3 bases, and 10 bases separated the two germline ends. Germline CDR1 and CDR2: SGHAT and FQNNGV. CDR3 sequence reads: CASSLALYSYEQYF. The CDR3 DNA follows: TGTGCCAGCAGCTTAGCCCTATACAGCTACGAGCAGTACTTC.

This clonotype was picked up one time. The rearrangement links TRBV18 to TRBJ2-5; D gene ambiguous. The germline V gene has CDR1 KGHSH and CDR2 LQKENI. With 3 bases removed from V and 5 bases from J, the gap between germline ends came to 13 bases. The CDR3 consists of 14 residues. The CDR3 here is CASSPVPLAETQYF. The CDR3 DNA sequence: TGTGCCAGCTCACCGGTTCCATTGGCCGAGACCCAGTACTTC.

V and J are TRBV11-2 and TRBJ2-7; TRBD1 agrees at 9 bases. V was clipped by 6 bases and J by 2 bases; unmatched bases: 5. The CDR3 spans 14 residues. CDR1 is SGHAT and CDR2 is FQNNGV in the germline V gene. CDR3 DNA sequence: TGTGCCAGCAGAAGGGGGACAGGGACCTACGAGCAGTACTTC. This encodes CASRRGTGTYEQYF.